This is a list of T cell receptor beta chains from one sample in a study of technical replicates of blood from a few donors. Method: immunoSEQ multiplex PCR; TCRdb's copy keeps in-frame clones and lacks some. The data show tens of thousands of clones, 90% to 95% seen once. Specimen: T cells isolated from PBMCs. These receptor sequences come from a human donor in good health. CDR3s include the opening cysteine and the closing phenylalanine or tryptophan. The order of the fields is V gene, clone size, D gene, J gene, CDR3 DNA, CDR3 protein. D genes are given only for firm matches. Rows give clone size only sometimes, using once, few, many, or a class for an expanded clone.

V gene: TRBV6-1; clone size: -; D gene: TRBD1; J gene: TRBJ1-4; CDR3 DNA: TGTGCCAGCAGTGGACCTAGGGACAGATACGGGGAAAAACTGTTTTTT; CDR3 protein: CASSGPRDRYGEKLFF
V gene: TRBV28; clone size: -; D gene: TRBD2; J gene: TRBJ2-3; CDR3 DNA: TGTGCCAGCACCTTCCCTTCGGTTCTAGCGGGACGCACAGATACGCAGTATTTT; CDR3 protein: CASTFPSVLAGRTDTQYF
V gene: TRBV7-9; clone size: -; D gene: TRBD1; J gene: TRBJ2-4; CDR3 DNA: TGTGCCAGCAGCAAACGGGACAGGGAGAGCAAAAACATTCAGTACTTC; CDR3 protein: CASSKRDRESKNIQYF
V gene: TRBV10-2; clone size: -; D gene: -; J gene: TRBJ2-3; CDR3 DNA: TGCGCCAGCAGTGGGAGCAGGGGACAGTATTTT; CDR3 protein: CASSGSRGQYF
V gene: TRBV7-6; clone size: -; D gene: -; J gene: TRBJ2-2; CDR3 DNA: TGTGCCAGCAGATACCGAGGGGGGACAGACACCACCGGGGAGCTGTTTTTT; CDR3 protein: CASRYRGGTDTTGELFF
V gene: TRBV2; clone size: once; D gene: TRBD1; J gene: TRBJ2-4; CDR3 DNA: TGTGCCAGCAGAGCCGGGACAGGGGGCAGGATAGACATTCAGTACTTC; CDR3 protein: CASRAGTGGRIDIQYF
V gene: TRBV27; clone size: -; D gene: TRBD1; J gene: TRBJ2-7; CDR3 DNA: TGTGCCAGCAGGCAACCGGGACAGGACGTCGGCGAGCAGTACTTC; CDR3 protein: CASRQPGQDVGEQYF
V gene: TRBV5-8; clone size: -; D gene: TRBD1; J gene: TRBJ1-1; CDR3 DNA: TGTGCCAGCAGCCAAAATACCGGGACAGGGACCACTGAAGCTTTCTTT; CDR3 protein: CASSQNTGTGTTEAFF
V gene: TRBV19; clone size: -; D gene: TRBD2; J gene: TRBJ2-1; CDR3 DNA: TGTGCCAGTAGTACCTCTCAACTAGCGGGGGGCAGCAATGAGCAGTTCTTC; CDR3 protein: CASSTSQLAGGSNEQFF
V gene: TRBV7-8; clone size: once; D gene: -; J gene: TRBJ2-7; CDR3 DNA: TGTGCCAGCAGCCGTACGGGAGAAGGGGACTACGAGCAGTACTTC; CDR3 protein: CASSRTGEGDYEQYF
V gene: TRBV10-1; clone size: -; D gene: -; J gene: TRBJ2-5; CDR3 DNA: TGCGCCAGCAGTGATAAACTTGGAGAGACCCAGTACTTC; CDR3 protein: CASSDKLGETQYF
V gene: TRBV7-9; clone size: -; D gene: TRBD1; J gene: TRBJ2-3; CDR3 DNA: TGTGCCAGCAGCTCGACAGGGGCAGATACGCAGTATTTT; CDR3 protein: CASSSTGADTQYF
V gene: TRBV18; clone size: -; D gene: -; J gene: TRBJ1-4; CDR3 DNA: TGTGCCAGCTCACCTTGGAGAGTGGCAACTAATGAAAAACTGTTTTTT; CDR3 protein: CASSPWRVATNEKLFF
V gene: TRBV27; clone size: -; D gene: TRBD2; J gene: TRBJ2-3; CDR3 DNA: TGTGCCAGCAGTTCCCCGGGGAGGGCCGGTAGCACAGATACGCAGTATTTT; CDR3 protein: CASSSPGRAGSTDTQYF
V gene: TRBV29-1; clone size: once; D gene: TRBD1; J gene: TRBJ2-7; CDR3 DNA: TGCAGCGTTGAGGGAAGTAGGACAGGGATCGAGCAGTACTTC; CDR3 protein: CSVEGSRTGIEQYF
V gene: TRBV11-3; clone size: -; D gene: TRBD1; J gene: TRBJ2-7; CDR3 DNA: TGTGCCAGCAGCTTAGAGAAGACAGGGGGCTCCTACGAGCAGTACTTC; CDR3 protein: CASSLEKTGGSYEQYF
V gene: TRBV12-5; clone size: -; D gene: TRBD1; J gene: TRBJ1-2; CDR3 DNA: TGTGCTAGTGGTATGGAGGGGGCCATGGATGGCTACACCTTC; CDR3 protein: CASGMEGAMDGYTF
V gene: TRBV5-8; clone size: -; D gene: -; J gene: TRBJ1-1; CDR3 DNA: TGTGCCAGCAGCTTGATTCTGGGCCCTGAAGCTTTCTTT; CDR3 protein: CASSLILGPEAFF
V gene: TRBV5-5; clone size: -; D gene: TRBD2; J gene: TRBJ2-1; CDR3 DNA: TGTGCCAGCAGCTTGGTCGGGGGGGCCAATGAGCAGTTCTTC; CDR3 protein: CASSLVGGANEQFF
V gene: TRBV27; clone size: -; D gene: TRBD1; J gene: TRBJ2-3; CDR3 DNA: TGTGCCGGGACCAGACAGGGATCAGATACGCAGTATTTT; CDR3 protein: CAGTRQGSDTQYF
V gene: TRBV21-1; clone size: -; D gene: -; J gene: TRBJ2-1; CDR3 DNA: TGTGCCAGCAGCGACCGACTAGCGGGTGGGAGCGATGAGCAGTTCTTC; CDR3 protein: CASSDRLAGGSDEQFF
V gene: TRBV11-2; clone size: -; D gene: TRBD2; J gene: TRBJ2-2; CDR3 DNA: TGTGCCAGCAGCTCTTTAGCGGGGGGGCGCCGGGAGCTGTTTTTT; CDR3 protein: CASSSLAGGRRELFF
V gene: TRBV27; clone size: -; D gene: TRBD1; J gene: TRBJ2-1; CDR3 DNA: TGTGCCAGCAGTTCGCCCGGGACAGAGAAACACAATGAGCAGTTCTTC; CDR3 protein: CASSSPGTEKHNEQFF
V gene: TRBV4-1; clone size: once; D gene: TRBD1; J gene: TRBJ1-1; CDR3 DNA: TGCGCCAGCAGCCAAGAAGCGGACAGGGTGGCCACTGAAGCTTTCTTT; CDR3 protein: CASSQEADRVATEAFF
V gene: TRBV6-6; clone size: -; D gene: TRBD1; J gene: TRBJ2-7; CDR3 DNA: TGTGCCAGCAGGGACAGGGGTGGAAACGAGCAGTACTTC; CDR3 protein: CASRDRGGNEQYF
V gene: TRBV5-1; clone size: -; D gene: TRBD1; J gene: TRBJ1-3; CDR3 DNA: TGCGCCAGCAGCTTATCTGGGACAGGGGGCGCGGACACCATATATTTT; CDR3 protein: CASSLSGTGGADTIYF
V gene: TRBV5-1; clone size: -; D gene: -; J gene: TRBJ2-6; CDR3 DNA: TGCGCCAGCAGCTTGGGAGACTCTGGGGCCAACGTCCTGACTTTC; CDR3 protein: CASSLGDSGANVLTF
V gene: TRBV2; clone size: once; D gene: TRBD2; J gene: TRBJ2-1; CDR3 DNA: TGTGCCAGCACTGAAACAAGGGCGGCTAGCGGGTACAATGAGCAGTTCTTC; CDR3 protein: CASTETRAASGYNEQFF
V gene: TRBV28; clone size: -; D gene: -; J gene: TRBJ1-5; CDR3 DNA: TGTGCCAGCAGTCCGGAGTATAGCAATCAGCCCCAGCATTTT; CDR3 protein: CASSPEYSNQPQHF
V gene: TRBV15; clone size: -; D gene: TRBD1; J gene: TRBJ2-1; CDR3 DNA: TGTGCCACCAGCCCCGTCACCGGAGGGACAGGGAGAAATGAGCAGTTCTTC; CDR3 protein: CATSPVTGGTGRNEQFF
V gene: TRBV28; clone size: -; D gene: TRBD2; J gene: TRBJ2-7; CDR3 DNA: TGTGCCAGCAGTATACCGGGACTAGCGGCGATCCTCCACGAGCAGTACTTC; CDR3 protein: CASSIPGLAAILHEQYF
V gene: TRBV30; clone size: -; D gene: -; J gene: TRBJ1-6; CDR3 DNA: TGTGCCTGGACTGTCCGACACCGCTCACCCCTCCACTTT; CDR3 protein: CAWTVRHRSPLHF
V gene: TRBV6-6; clone size: once; D gene: TRBD1; J gene: TRBJ2-7; CDR3 DNA: TGTGCCAGCAGCCCCGGGACAGGACTCGAGCAGTACTTC; CDR3 protein: CASSPGTGLEQYF
V gene: TRBV6-5; clone size: once; D gene: TRBD1; J gene: TRBJ2-7; CDR3 DNA: TGTGCCAGCAGCCGGGACAGGTTCGGCGAGCAGTACTTC; CDR3 protein: CASSRDRFGEQYF
V gene: TRBV7-6; clone size: -; D gene: -; J gene: TRBJ2-2; CDR3 DNA: TGTGCCAGCAGCTTAAACGTGCAGGGGAACACCGGGGAGCTGTTTTTT; CDR3 protein: CASSLNVQGNTGELFF
V gene: TRBV4-1; clone size: few; D gene: -; J gene: TRBJ1-1; CDR3 DNA: TGCGCCAGCAGCCAAGATCGGGGTAACACTGAAGCTTTCTTT; CDR3 protein: CASSQDRGNTEAFF
V gene: TRBV2; clone size: -; D gene: -; J gene: TRBJ2-3; CDR3 DNA: TGTGCCAGCAGGGGTGGGGCGAGGGATACGCAGTATTTT; CDR3 protein: CASRGGARDTQYF
V gene: TRBV7-9; clone size: -; D gene: -; J gene: TRBJ2-2; CDR3 DNA: TGTGCCAGCAGCCCCCTGGGAGAGGGAGGAGAGCTGTTTTTT; CDR3 protein: CASSPLGEGGELFF
V gene: TRBV5-1; clone size: -; D gene: TRBD2; J gene: TRBJ2-3; CDR3 DNA: TGCGCCAGCAGCCCCAGATTAGCGGGAGGGCCTATAGATACGCAGTATTTT; CDR3 protein: CASSPRLAGGPIDTQYF
V gene: TRBV9; clone size: once; D gene: TRBD2; J gene: TRBJ2-7; CDR3 DNA: TGTGCCAGCAGCGCTACTAGCGGGTACTCCTACGAGCAGTACTTC; CDR3 protein: CASSATSGYSYEQYF
V gene: TRBV6-1; clone size: -; D gene: TRBD1; J gene: TRBJ2-5; CDR3 DNA: TGTGCCAGCAGTGAAGCGCCGGGGGACAGGGTAATAGGGGAAGAGACCCAGTACTTC; CDR3 protein: CASSEAPGDRVIGEETQYF
V gene: TRBV6-5; clone size: once; D gene: -; J gene: TRBJ1-1; CDR3 DNA: TGTGCCAGCAGCGAAGCGGTGAACACTGAAGCTTTCTTT; CDR3 protein: CASSEAVNTEAFF